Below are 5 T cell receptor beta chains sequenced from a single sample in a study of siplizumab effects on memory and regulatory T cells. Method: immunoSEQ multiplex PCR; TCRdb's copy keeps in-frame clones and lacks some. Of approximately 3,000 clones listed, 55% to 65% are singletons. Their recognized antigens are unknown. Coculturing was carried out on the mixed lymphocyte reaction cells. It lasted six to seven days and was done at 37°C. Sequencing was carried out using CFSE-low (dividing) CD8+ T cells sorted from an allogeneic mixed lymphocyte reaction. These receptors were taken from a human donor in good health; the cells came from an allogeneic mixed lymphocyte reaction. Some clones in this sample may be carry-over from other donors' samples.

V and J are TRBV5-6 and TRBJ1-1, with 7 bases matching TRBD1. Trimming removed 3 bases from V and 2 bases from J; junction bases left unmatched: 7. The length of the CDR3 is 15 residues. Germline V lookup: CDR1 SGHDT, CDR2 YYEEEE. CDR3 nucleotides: TGTGCCAGCAGCTATTATTACAGGGGAAACACTGAAGCTTTCTTT. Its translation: CASSYYYRGNTEAFF. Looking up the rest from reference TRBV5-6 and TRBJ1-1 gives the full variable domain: DAGVTQSPTHLIKTRGQQVTLRCSPKSGHDTVSWYQQALGQGPQFIFQYYEEEERQRGNFPDRFSGHQFPNYSSELNVNALLLGDSALYLCASSYYYRGNTEAFFGQGTRLTVV.

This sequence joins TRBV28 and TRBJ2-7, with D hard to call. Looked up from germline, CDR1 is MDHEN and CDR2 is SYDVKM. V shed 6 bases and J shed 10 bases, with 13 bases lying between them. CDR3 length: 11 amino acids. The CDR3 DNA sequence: TGTGCCAGCAGCAATGGGTTCGACCAGTACTTC. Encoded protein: CASSNGFDQYF.

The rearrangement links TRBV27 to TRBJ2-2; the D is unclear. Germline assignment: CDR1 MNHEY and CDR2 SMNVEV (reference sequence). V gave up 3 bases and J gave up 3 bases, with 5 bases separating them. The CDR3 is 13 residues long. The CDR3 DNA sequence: TGTGCCAGCAGTTTGGTGGACACCGGGGAGCTGTTTTTT. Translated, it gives CASSLVDTGELFF.

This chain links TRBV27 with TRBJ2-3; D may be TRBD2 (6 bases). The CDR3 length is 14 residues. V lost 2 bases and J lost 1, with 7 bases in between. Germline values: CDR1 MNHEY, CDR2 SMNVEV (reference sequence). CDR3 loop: CASSLASGTDTQYF. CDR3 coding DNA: TGTGCCAGCAGTTTAGCTAGCGGCACAGATACGCAGTATTTT.

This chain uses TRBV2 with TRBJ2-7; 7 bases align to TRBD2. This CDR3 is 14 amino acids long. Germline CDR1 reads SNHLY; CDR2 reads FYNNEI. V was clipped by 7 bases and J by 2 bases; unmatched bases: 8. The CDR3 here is CASTGAGDPYEQYF. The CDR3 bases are TGTGCCAGCACGGGTGCGGGAGATCCCTACGAGCAGTACTTC. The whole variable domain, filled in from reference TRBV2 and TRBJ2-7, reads EPEVTQTPSHQVTQMGQEVILRCVPISNHLYFYWYRQILGQKVEFLVSFYNNEISEKSEIFDDQFSVERPDGSNFTLKIRSTKLEDSAMYFCASTGAGDPYEQYFGPGTRLTVT.